Following are 2 T cell receptor beta chains from one sample sequenced in a study of shared clonotypes between healthy human individuals. Measured with immunoSEQ multiplex PCR; TCRdb has only the in-frame clones, and not every one. The sample consists of more than 2 million clones, 85% to 95% of them appearing once. The sequencing input was naive CD4+ T cells sorted from blood. The subset denotes: CD45RA+ positively selected. The receptor set was obtained from a man aged 18-30 years in good health.

The CDR3 protein is CASSPLGVQNSPLHF. The CDR3, as DNA: TGTGCCAGCTCACCACTGGGGGTTCAGAATTCACCCCTCCACTTT. This chain uses TRBV18 with TRBJ1-6; D is possibly TRBD1 (5 bases). The CDR3 runs 15 residues. Between the trimmed V and J ends, which lost 1 base and 7 bases, there was a span of 11 bases. Germline V gene sequence: CDR1 KGHSH, CDR2 LQKENI.

The chain couples TRBV19 to TRBJ1-2; 9 nucleotides align to TRBD1. Germline V gene data show CDR1 as LNHDA and CDR2 as SQIVND (reference sequence). The CDR3 loop spans 15 amino acids. The V gene end was trimmed by 5 bases and the J gene end by 4 bases; junction bases not matched to a gene: 8. The CDR3 loop is CASSFWDRVFYGYTF. CDR3 bases: TGTGCCAGTAGTTTCTGGGACAGGGTGTTCTATGGCTACACCTTC.